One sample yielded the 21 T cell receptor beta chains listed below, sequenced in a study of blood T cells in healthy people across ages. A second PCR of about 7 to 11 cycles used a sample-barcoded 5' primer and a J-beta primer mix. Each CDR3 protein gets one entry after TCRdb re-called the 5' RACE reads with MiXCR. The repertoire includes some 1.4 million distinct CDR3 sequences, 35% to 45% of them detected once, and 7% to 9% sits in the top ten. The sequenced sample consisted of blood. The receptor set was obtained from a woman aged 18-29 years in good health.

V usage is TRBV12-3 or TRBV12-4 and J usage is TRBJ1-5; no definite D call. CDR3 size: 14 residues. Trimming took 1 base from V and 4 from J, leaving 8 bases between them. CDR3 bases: TGTGCCAGCAGTTTAGAACAGCTTAATCAGCCCCAGCATTTT. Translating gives CASSLEQLNQPQHF.

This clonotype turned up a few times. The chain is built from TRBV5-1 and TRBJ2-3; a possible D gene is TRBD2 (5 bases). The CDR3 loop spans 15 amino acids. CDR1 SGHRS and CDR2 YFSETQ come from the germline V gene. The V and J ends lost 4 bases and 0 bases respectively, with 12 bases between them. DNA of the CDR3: TGCGCCAGCAGCCAGGAGGTCTCTAGCACAGATACGCAGTATTTT. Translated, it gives CASSQEVSSTDTQYF. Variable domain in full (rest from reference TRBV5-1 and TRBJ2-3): KAGVTQTPRYLIKTRGQQVTLSCSPISGHRSVSWYQQTPGQGLQFLFEYFSETQRNKGNFPGRFSGRQFSNSRSEMNVSTLELGDSALYLCASSQEVSSTDTQYFGPGTRLTVL.

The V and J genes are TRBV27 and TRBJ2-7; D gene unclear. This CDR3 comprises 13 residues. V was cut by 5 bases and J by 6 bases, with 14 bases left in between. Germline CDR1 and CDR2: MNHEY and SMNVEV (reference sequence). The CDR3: CASSIGRYLEQYF. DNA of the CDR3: TGTGCCAGCAGTATCGGACGCTACCTCGAGCAGTACTTC.

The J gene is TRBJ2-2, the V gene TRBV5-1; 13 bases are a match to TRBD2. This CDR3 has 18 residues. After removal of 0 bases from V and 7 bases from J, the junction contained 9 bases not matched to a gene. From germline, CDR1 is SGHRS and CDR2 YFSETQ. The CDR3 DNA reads TGCGCCAGCAGCTTGGAGTTATCGGGACTAGCGGGATTCGGGGAGCTGTTTTTT. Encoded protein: CASSLELSGLAGFGELFF. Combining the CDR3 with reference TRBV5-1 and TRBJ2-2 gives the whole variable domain KAGVTQTPRYLIKTRGQQVTLSCSPISGHRSVSWYQQTPGQGLQFLFEYFSETQRNKGNFPGRFSGRQFSNSRSEMNVSTLELGDSALYLCASSLELSGLAGFGELFFGEGSRLTVL.

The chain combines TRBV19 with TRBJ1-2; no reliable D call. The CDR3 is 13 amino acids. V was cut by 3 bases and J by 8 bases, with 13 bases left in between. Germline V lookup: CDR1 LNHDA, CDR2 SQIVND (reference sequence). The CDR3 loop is CASSINRVYGYTF. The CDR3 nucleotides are TGTGCCAGTAGTATTAATCGGGTATACGGCTACACCTTC.

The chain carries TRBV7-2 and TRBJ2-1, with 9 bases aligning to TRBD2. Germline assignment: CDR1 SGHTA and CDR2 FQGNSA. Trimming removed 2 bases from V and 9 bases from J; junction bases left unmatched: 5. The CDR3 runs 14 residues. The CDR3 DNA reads TGTGCCAGCAGCTTATGGCGGGGGGGCGGTGAGCAGTTCTTC. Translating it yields CASSLWRGGGEQFF.

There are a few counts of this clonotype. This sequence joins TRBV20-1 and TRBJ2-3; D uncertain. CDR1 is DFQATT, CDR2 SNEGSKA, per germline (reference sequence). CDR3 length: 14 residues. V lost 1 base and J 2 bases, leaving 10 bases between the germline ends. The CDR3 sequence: CSARGAGYTDTQYF. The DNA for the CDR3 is TGCAGTGCTAGAGGGGCAGGATACACAGATACGCAGTATTTT.

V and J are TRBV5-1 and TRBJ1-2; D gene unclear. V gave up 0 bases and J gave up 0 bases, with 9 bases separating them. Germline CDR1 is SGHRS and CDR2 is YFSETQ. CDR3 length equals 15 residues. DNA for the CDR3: TGCGCCAGCAGCTTGGACAGAGTAACTAACTATGGCTACACCTTC. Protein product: CASSLDRVTNYGYTF.

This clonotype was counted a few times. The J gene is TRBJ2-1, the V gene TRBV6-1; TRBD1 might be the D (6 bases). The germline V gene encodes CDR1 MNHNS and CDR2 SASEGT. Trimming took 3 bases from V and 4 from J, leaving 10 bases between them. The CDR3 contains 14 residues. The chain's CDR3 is CASSDWTAYNEQFF. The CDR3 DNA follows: TGTGCCAGCAGTGACTGGACAGCTTACAATGAGCAGTTCTTC.

The CDR3 protein is CASSEQGEFGGYTF. Here the CDR3 DNA reads TGCGCCAGCAGTGAACAGGGGGAATTTGGTGGCTACACCTTC. The V and J genes are TRBV10-2 and TRBJ1-2; 8 bases fit TRBD1. The ends lost 3 bases at V and 7 bases at J; junction bases unmatched: 7. This CDR3 comprises 14 residues. CDR1 is WSHSY and CDR2 is SAAADI in the germline V gene.

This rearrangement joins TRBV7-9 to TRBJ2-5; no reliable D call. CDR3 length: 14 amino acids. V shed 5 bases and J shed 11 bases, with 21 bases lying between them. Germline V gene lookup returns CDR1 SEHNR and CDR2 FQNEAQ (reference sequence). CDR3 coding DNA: TGTGCCAGCAGCCCAGTAATTTCAATCGATGAGCAGTACTTC. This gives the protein CASSPVISIDEQYF. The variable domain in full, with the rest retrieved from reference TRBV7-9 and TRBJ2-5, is DTGVSQNPRHKITKRGQNVTFRCDPISEHNRLYWYRQTLGQGPEFLTYFQNEAQLEKSRLLSDRFSAERPKGSFSTLEIQRTEQGDSAMYLCASSPVISIDEQYFGPGTRLLVL.

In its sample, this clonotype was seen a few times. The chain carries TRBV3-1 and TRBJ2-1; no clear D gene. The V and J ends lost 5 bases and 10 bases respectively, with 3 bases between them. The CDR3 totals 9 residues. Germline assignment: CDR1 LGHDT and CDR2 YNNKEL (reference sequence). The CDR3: CASSEEQFF. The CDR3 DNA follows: TGTGCCAGCAGCGAGGAGCAGTTCTTC.

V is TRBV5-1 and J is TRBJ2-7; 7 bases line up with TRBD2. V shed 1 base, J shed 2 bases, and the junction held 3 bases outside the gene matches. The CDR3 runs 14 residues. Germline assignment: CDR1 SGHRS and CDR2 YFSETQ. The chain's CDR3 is CASSLRGDAYEQYF. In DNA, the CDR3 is TGCGCCAGCAGCTTGCGGGGGGACGCCTACGAGCAGTACTTC.

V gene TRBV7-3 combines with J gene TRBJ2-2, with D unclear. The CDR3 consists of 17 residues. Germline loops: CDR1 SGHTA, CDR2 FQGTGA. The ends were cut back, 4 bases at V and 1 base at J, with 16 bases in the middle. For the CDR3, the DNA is TGTGCCAGCAGCTCCGATCCAGCTAGGGTGAACACCGGGGAGCTGTTTTTT. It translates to CASSSDPARVNTGELFF. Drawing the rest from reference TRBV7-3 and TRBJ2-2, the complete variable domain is GAGVSQTPSNKVTEKGKYVELRCDPISGHTALYWYRQSLGQGPEFLIYFQGTGAADDSGLPNDRFFAVRPEGSVSTLKIQRTERGDSAVYLCASSSDPARVNTGELFFGEGSRLTVL.

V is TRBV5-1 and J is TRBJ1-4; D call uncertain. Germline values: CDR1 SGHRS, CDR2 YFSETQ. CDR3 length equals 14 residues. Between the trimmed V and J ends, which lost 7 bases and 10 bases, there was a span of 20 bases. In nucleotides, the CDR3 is TGCGCCAGCGGCCCTGTGGCCGGATCTGGAAAACTGTTTTTT. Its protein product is CASGPVAGSGKLFF.

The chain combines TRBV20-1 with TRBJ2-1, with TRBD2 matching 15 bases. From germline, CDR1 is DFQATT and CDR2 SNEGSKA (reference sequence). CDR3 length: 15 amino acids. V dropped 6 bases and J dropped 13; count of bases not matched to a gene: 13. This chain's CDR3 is CSAQGLAGGRETQFF. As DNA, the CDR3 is TGCAGTGCACAAGGACTAGCGGGGGGGCGAGAGACCCAGTTCTTC.

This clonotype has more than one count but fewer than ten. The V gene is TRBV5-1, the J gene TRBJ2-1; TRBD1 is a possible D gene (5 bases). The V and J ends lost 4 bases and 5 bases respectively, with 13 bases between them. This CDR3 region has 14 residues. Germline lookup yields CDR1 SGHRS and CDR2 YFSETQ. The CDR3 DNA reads TGCGCCAGCAGCCCCGCAGGGTTCCACAATGAGCAGTTCTTC. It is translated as CASSPAGFHNEQFF.

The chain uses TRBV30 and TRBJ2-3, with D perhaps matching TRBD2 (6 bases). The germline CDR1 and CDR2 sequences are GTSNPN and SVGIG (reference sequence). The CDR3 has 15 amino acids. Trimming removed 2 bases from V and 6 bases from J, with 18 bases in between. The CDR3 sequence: CAWSKTSPRRDTQYF. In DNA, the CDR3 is TGTGCCTGGAGTAAAACTAGCCCGCGGCGGGATACGCAGTATTTT.

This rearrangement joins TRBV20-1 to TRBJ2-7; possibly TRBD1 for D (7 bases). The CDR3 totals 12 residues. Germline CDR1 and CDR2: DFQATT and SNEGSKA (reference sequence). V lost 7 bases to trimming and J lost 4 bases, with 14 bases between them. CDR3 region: CSVQGGNYEQYF. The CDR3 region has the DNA TGCAGTGTGCAGGGGGGCAATTACGAGCAGTACTTC.

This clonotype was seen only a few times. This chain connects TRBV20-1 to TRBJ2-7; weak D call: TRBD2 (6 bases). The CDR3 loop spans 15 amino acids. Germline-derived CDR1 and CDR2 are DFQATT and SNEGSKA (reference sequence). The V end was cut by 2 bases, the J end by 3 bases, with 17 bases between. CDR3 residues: CSARSPGTRNYEQYF. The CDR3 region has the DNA TGCAGTGCTAGATCTCCCGGGACTCGAAACTACGAGCAGTACTTC.

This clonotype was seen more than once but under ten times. The CDR3 loop reads CASRPGGSTDTQYF. As DNA, the CDR3 is TGCGCCAGCAGACCGGGGGGTAGCACAGATACGCAGTATTTT. The J gene is TRBJ2-3, the V gene TRBV5-1, with 7 positions matching TRBD2. CDR3 size: 14 residues. With V trimmed by 5 bases and J by 0 bases, 3 bases remained unmatched. Germline V gene sequence: CDR1 SGHRS, CDR2 YFSETQ.